This section outlines one T cell receptor beta chain sequence together with its context. Both 60 Vbeta primers and 13 Jbeta primers went into the PCR. The protocol was immunoSEQ multiplex PCR, while the TCRdb copy is restricted to in-frame clones and leaves out a portion. Here the sample spans about 90,000 clones, approximately 60% being singletons. This sample was taken from a study of cytomegalovirus exposure and HLA in healthy donors. Germline lookup yields CDR1 LNHDA and CDR2 SQIVND (reference sequence). The junction had 1 base not matched to a gene; V was cut back by 5 bases and J by 5 bases. This CDR3 comprises 13 residues. The donors (healthy individuals) were bone marrow donors.

Material: PBMCs. This sequence was found in a young woman in good health and CMV-seropositive. V gene TRBV19 combines with J gene TRBJ2-1, with 9 nucleotides matching TRBD1. The CDR3 nucleotides are TGTGCCAGTAGTTGGGACAGGGACAATGAGCAGTTCTTC. This translates into CASSWDRDNEQFF. Supplemented by reference TRBV19 and TRBJ2-1, the full variable domain reads DGGITQSPKYLFRKEGQNVTLSCEQNLNHDAMYWYRQDPGQGLRLIYYSQIVNDFQKGDIAEGYSVSREKKESFPLTVTSAQKNPTAFYLCASSWDRDNEQFFGPGTRLTVL.